This TCR beta chain was obtained from a study of shared clonotypes between healthy human individuals. Findings of the study overall: Non-shared clonotypes displayed generation probabilities falling below those of clonotypes present in all four donors.

Per germline, CDR1 SGHRS and CDR2 YFSETQ. Deletions cut 0 bases from V and 8 bases from J, with 12 bases between. This CDR3 region has 14 residues. On this clone itself: Its antigen is not identified.

Genomic DNA belonging to each subset was distributed in equal measure over several immunoSEQ plates. Sorted subsets were amplified in replicate PCRs using 200 ng DNA, approximately 30,000 T cell genomes. Libraries were prepared by immunoSEQ multiplex PCR; TCRdb keeps only in-frame clonotypes and omits some of them. This sample has over a million clones, with approximately 96% found just once. Source material: naive CD4+ T cells sorted from blood. Subset indicated: CD45RA+ positively selected. The rearrangement uses TRBV5-1 and TRBJ2-1, with D possibly TRBD2 on 6 matching bases. This TCR derives from a man younger than 40 in good health. CDR3 protein: CASSLAKSGDEQFF. The CDR3 coding sequence is TGCGCCAGCAGCTTGGCCAAGTCGGGGGATGAGCAGTTCTTC.